This note documents a single T cell receptor (beta chain) sequence. The sample comes from a study of Ad26.COV2.S vaccination and SARS-CoV-2 variants. Libraries were prepared by immunoSEQ multiplex PCR; TCRdb keeps only in-frame clonotypes and omits some of them. The repertoire holds about 280,000 clones, around 87% seen once, with roughly 3.5% in the top ten. There are 16 residues in the CDR3. The germline CDR1 and CDR2 sequences are SNHLY and FYNNEI. Losses at the gene ends were 4 bases for V and 2 bases for J; bases not matched to a gene: 9. Described treatment: roughly 19 received Ad26.COV2.S at low or high dose, single or two shots; roughly five received placebo; per-sample allocation not given. Sampling occurred on day 63 after the first vaccine or placebo injection.

This clonotype was sampled from a person between 18 and 60 years old who received the Ad26.COV2.S COVID-19 vaccine or a placebo. This chain uses TRBV2 with TRBJ2-3, with 7 bases fitting TRBD2. The sequencing here drew on peripheral blood, taken in a trial of Ad26.COV2.S vaccine versus placebo. The CDR3 sequence is CASSVKREASTDTQYF. The DNA for the CDR3 is TGTGCCAGCAGTGTCAAGCGGGAAGCGTCCACAGATACGCAGTATTTT. Full variable domain (rest looked up from reference TRBV2 and TRBJ2-3): EPEVTQTPSHQVTQMGQEVILRCVPISNHLYFYWYRQILGQKVEFLVSFYNNEISEKSEIFDDQFSVERPDGSNFTLKIRSTKLEDSAMYFCASSVKREASTDTQYFGPGTRLTVL.